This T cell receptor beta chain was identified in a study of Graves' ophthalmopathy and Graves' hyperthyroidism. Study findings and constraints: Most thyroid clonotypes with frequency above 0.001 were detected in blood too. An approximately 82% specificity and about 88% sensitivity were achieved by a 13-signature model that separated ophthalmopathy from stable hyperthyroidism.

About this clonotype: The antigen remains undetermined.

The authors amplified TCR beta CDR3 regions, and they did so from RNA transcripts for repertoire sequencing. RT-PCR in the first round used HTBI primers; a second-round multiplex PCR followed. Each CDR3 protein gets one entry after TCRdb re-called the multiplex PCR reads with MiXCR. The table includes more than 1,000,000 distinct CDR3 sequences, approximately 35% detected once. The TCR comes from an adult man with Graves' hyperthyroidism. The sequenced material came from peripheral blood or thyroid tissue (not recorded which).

The CDR3 DNA follows: TGTGCCAGCAAAAGGGGACCCTCCTACGAGCAGTACTTC. Amino acid sequence: CASKRGPSYEQYF. The chain carries TRBV2 and TRBJ2-7, with D perhaps TRBD1 or TRBD2 (5 bases each). V lost 7 bases to trimming and J lost 0 bases, with 10 bases between them. This CDR3 spans 13 amino acids. Per the germline V gene, CDR1 is SNHLY and CDR2 is FYNNEI.